Sequencing of this TCR beta chain was carried out in a study of cytomegalovirus exposure and HLA in healthy donors. Overall study results and limits: The authors listed about 170 TCR beta chains as cytomegalovirus-associated. Accurate prediction of HLA-A and HLA-B alleles (for most subjects) was reportedly achieved from TCR beta sequences.

PCR amplification relied on 60 Vbeta primers (plus 13 Jbeta primers). Sequencing used immunoSEQ multiplex PCR; TCRdb keeps in-frame clones, though not all of them. This table has 150,000 to 180,000 clones, 80% to 90% appearing once. The CDR3 length is 12 residues. Germline values: CDR1 LNHDA, CDR2 SQIVND (reference sequence). V gave up 10 bases and J gave up 2 bases, with 11 bases separating them. Comments on this clone: The antigen is not known.

The rearrangement links TRBV19 to TRBJ1-2; D is undetermined. Material: PBMCs. This clonotype was obtained from a woman aged 18-35 years in good health and CMV-seronegative. CDR3 sequence reads: CATGAANYGYTF. CDR3 nucleotides: TGTGCCACTGGAGCAGCCAACTATGGCTACACCTTC. Based on the CDR3 plus reference TRBV19 and TRBJ1-2, the full variable domain is DGGITQSPKYLFRKEGQNVTLSCEQNLNHDAMYWYRQDPGQGLRLIYYSQIVNDFQKGDIAEGYSVSREKKESFPLTVTSAQKNPTAFYLCATGAANYGYTFGSGTRLTVV.